These 29 T cell receptor beta chains came from one sample sequenced in a study of blood T cell repertoires in COVID-19 (dated by TCRdb to the early 2020s). Library preparation was by the immunoSEQ multiplex PCR assay. The table comes from immuneACCESS by way of TCRdb, which keeps in-frame sequences with V and J called. Part of the clones is missing from these tables; in studies checked, under half for an unresolved V gene and the rest for unknown reasons. This sample lists more than 200,000 clones; approximately 86% were detected once. About 2.1% of the sample is in the top ten clones. The sequenced sample consisted of peripheral blood. The receptor source for this set is a man aged 25-40 years with active or convalescent COVID-19.

V and J are TRBV4-2 and TRBJ2-2, with 14 bases matching TRBD2. Germline V gene lookup returns CDR1 LGHNA and CDR2 YNFKEQ. This CDR3 has 18 amino acids. The V and J ends lost 3 bases and 4 bases, in that order; junction bases with no gene match: 7. The CDR3 reads CASSQGLAGALGTGELFF. DNA of the CDR3: TGTGCCAGCAGCCAGGGACTAGCGGGGGCCCTGGGCACCGGGGAGCTGTTTTTT.

The chain recombines TRBV3-1 (or the pseudogene TRBV3-2) with TRBJ1-1; 10 nucleotides align to TRBD1. The CDR3 is 15 residues long. In germline, CDR1 is LGHDT, CDR2 YNNKEL (reference sequence). The junction had 3 bases not matched to a gene; V was cut back by 4 bases and J by 1 base. CDR3 sequence (DNA): TGTGCCAGCAGCCCGCGGGACAGGGGGAACACTGAAGCTTTCTTT. The encoded protein is CASSPRDRGNTEAFF.

The rearrangement uses TRBV7-8 and TRBJ2-5; no firm D call. Germline V gene data show CDR1 as SGHVS and CDR2 as FQNEAQ. The length of the CDR3 is 13 residues. The V end lost 5 bases, the J end lost 5 bases, and 12 bases lay between the germline ends. This chain's CDR3 is CASSQTRGETQYF. The CDR3 coding sequence is TGTGCCAGCAGCCAGACTCGTGGGGAGACCCAGTACTTC.

The chain is built from TRBV9 and TRBJ2-2, with TRBD1 matching over 7 bases. J was trimmed by 3 bases and V by 4 bases; bases with no gene match: 12. CDR3 length: 17 amino acids. The germline V gene has CDR1 SGDLS and CDR2 YYNGEE. The chain's CDR3 is CASSYPGQSFYTGELFF. CDR3 nucleotides: TGTGCCAGCAGCTACCCGGGACAGTCATTTTACACCGGGGAGCTGTTTTTT.

This chain joins TRBV10-3 and TRBJ2-5, with TRBD1 identical over 9 bases. The V segment lost 2 bases and the J segment 5 bases; nucleotides outside the gene matches: 15. Germline CDR1 and CDR2: ENHRY and SYGVKD. The CDR3 runs 18 residues. CDR3 region: CAISEPEPGQGFRETQYF. CDR3 DNA sequence: TGTGCCATCAGTGAGCCTGAACCGGGACAGGGCTTCCGGGAGACCCAGTACTTC.

The chain carries TRBV4-2 and TRBJ1-1, with a possible D match to TRBD1 (5 bases). Trimming removed 0 bases from V and 5 bases from J, with 13 bases in between. The CDR3 has 15 residues. Germline V gene lookup returns CDR1 LGHNA and CDR2 YNFKEQ. The CDR3 spells CASSQDRDGKTEAFF. In nucleotides, the CDR3 is TGTGCCAGCAGCCAAGACAGGGATGGAAAGACTGAAGCTTTCTTT.

This sequence joins TRBV7-9 and TRBJ2-1; tentatively, D is TRBD2 (5 bases). V was shortened by 0 bases and J by 7 bases, with 10 bases between the two germline ends. CDR1 is SEHNR and CDR2 is FQNEAQ in the germline V gene (reference sequence). This CDR3 is built from 14 residues. This CDR3 reads CASSLAHRGNEQFF. CDR3 sequence (DNA): TGTGCCAGCAGCTTAGCGCACCGAGGGAATGAGCAGTTCTTC.

The chain carries TRBV29-1 and TRBJ1-2; no clear D. V was shortened by 1 base and J by 2 bases, with 11 bases between the two germline ends. The CDR3 extends over 14 amino acids. Germline lookup yields CDR1 SQVTM and CDR2 ANQGSEA. In DNA form, the CDR3 reads TGCAGCGTTGAAGGGTCTACAGAGAACTATGGCTACACCTTC. Its protein is CSVEGSTENYGYTF. Full variable domain (rest looked up from reference TRBV29-1 and TRBJ1-2): SAVISQKPSRDICQRGTSLTIQCQVDSQVTMMFWYRQQPGQSLTLIATANQGSEATYESGFVIDKFPISRPNLTFSTLTVSNMSPEDSSIYLCSVEGSTENYGYTFGSGTRLTVV.

V is TRBV28 and J is TRBJ2-7, with 8 bases lining up with TRBD1. CDR1 and CDR2 (germline): MDHEN, SYDVKM. V lost 3 bases, J lost 6 bases, and 13 bases stayed unmatched. The CDR3 has 16 amino acids. Here the CDR3 reads CASSLPDLTGVGEQYF. The DNA for the CDR3 is TGTGCCAGCAGTTTGCCCGACCTGACAGGGGTGGGCGAGCAGTACTTC.

The genes are TRBV29-1 and TRBJ2-6; D remains unclear. The V end lost 2 bases, the J end lost 0 bases, and 5 bases lay between the germline ends. Germline V gene sequence: CDR1 SQVTM, CDR2 ANQGSEA. The CDR3 has 14 amino acids. The CDR3 here is CSVERFSGANVLTF. For the CDR3, the DNA is TGCAGCGTTGAACGGTTCTCTGGGGCCAACGTCCTGACTTTC.

This clone was counted a single time. This chain connects TRBV29-1 to TRBJ1-3, with TRBD1 matching 7 bases. With 6 bases clipped from V and 2 bases from J, the junction kept 7 bases outside the gene matches. This CDR3 has 14 amino acids. Germline V gene lookup returns CDR1 SQVTM and CDR2 ANQGSEA. The CDR3 nucleotides read TGCAGCGTGGCACACGACAGGGCTGGAAACACCATATATTTT. Protein sequence: CSVAHDRAGNTIYF.

Points on this clone: Other DNA sequences of this sample code for an identical CDR3. The gene calls are TRBV7-8 and TRBJ2-7; D not resolved. The CDR3 contains 13 residues. From germline, CDR1 is SGHVS and CDR2 FQNEAQ. V lost 1 base and J lost 4, with 8 bases in between. For the CDR3, the DNA is TGTGCCAGCAGCTTAGGGTCGACTTACGAGCAGTACTTC. Translating it yields CASSLGSTYEQYF.

The V call is TRBV7-2, the J call TRBJ2-2; the match to TRBD2 covers 10 bases. From germline, CDR1 is SGHTA and CDR2 FQGNSA. Trimming removed 5 bases from V and 2 bases from J; junction bases left unmatched: 5. The CDR3 is 16 amino acids. CDR3 sequence (DNA): TGTGCCAGCAGCCTAAGCGGGGGGGTCAACACCGGGGAGCTGTTTTTT. Translated, it gives CASSLSGGVNTGELFF.

This chain uses TRBV5-4 with TRBJ2-1, with 11 bases fitting TRBD2. This CDR3 has 16 residues. Germline V gene lookup returns CDR1 SGHNT and CDR2 YYREEE (reference sequence). J lost 7 bases, V lost 0 bases, and 6 bases had no gene match. This chain's CDR3 is CASSLELAGEDNEQFF. The CDR3 nucleotides read TGTGCCAGCAGCTTGGAACTAGCGGGGGAGGATAATGAGCAGTTCTTC.

V gene TRBV20-1 combines with J gene TRBJ2-1; TRBD2 agrees at 8 bases. V lost 3 bases to trimming and J lost 4 bases; unmatched junction nucleotides: 14. Germline values: CDR1 DFQATT, CDR2 SNEGSKA (reference sequence). This CDR3 has 17 amino acids. The CDR3, as DNA: TGCAGTGCTAGTGAGCGGGGGCGAGTCGGCGGGTACAATGAGCAGTTCTTC. It translates to CSASERGRVGGYNEQFF.

The chain has TRBV3-1 (or the pseudogene TRBV3-2) and TRBJ2-3, with 12 positions matching TRBD2. The ends lost 4 bases at V and 2 bases at J; junction bases unmatched: 4. Per germline, CDR1 LGHDT and CDR2 YNNKEL (reference sequence). This CDR3 contains 16 residues. In nucleotides, the CDR3 is TGTGCCAGCAGCCTAGCTAGCGGGGGGGTCACAGATACGCAGTATTTT. Its protein product is CASSLASGGVTDTQYF.

The V call is TRBV19, the J call TRBJ2-1, with 11 nucleotides matching TRBD2. V gave up 5 bases and J gave up 1 base; unmatched junction bases: 13. Germline CDR1 is LNHDA and CDR2 is SQIVND (reference sequence). The CDR3 runs 19 residues. The CDR3 coding sequence is TGTGCCAGTAGTGCGACAGGGCGGCTAGCGGGGGGTTCCTACAATGAGCAGTTCTTC. Its protein is CASSATGRLAGGSYNEQFF. Full variable domain (remainder filled in from reference TRBV19 and TRBJ2-1): DGGITQSPKYLFRKEGQNVTLSCEQNLNHDAMYWYRQDPGQGLRLIYYSQIVNDFQKGDIAEGYSVSREKKESFPLTVTSAQKNPTAFYLCASSATGRLAGGSYNEQFFGPGTRLTVL.

V usage is TRBV4-2 and J usage is TRBJ1-2; 9 bases are shared with TRBD1. V shed 0 bases and J 7 bases; nucleotides not matched to a gene: 12. The germline CDR1 and CDR2 sequences are LGHNA and YNFKEQ. This CDR3 spans 17 amino acids. Here the CDR3 reads CASSQDFFIRTGAGYTF. The CDR3 bases are TGTGCCAGCAGCCAAGATTTTTTTATTAGGACAGGGGCTGGCTACACCTTC.

The chain is built from TRBV30 and TRBJ1-5; 9 nucleotides line up with TRBD1. The V gene's germline CDR1 is GTSNPN and CDR2 SVGIG (reference sequence). V was pared by 1 base and J by 1 base, with 2 bases of the junction left unmatched. The CDR3 consists of 15 residues. The chain's CDR3 is CAWSGGTGSNQPQHF. CDR3 nucleotides: TGTGCCTGGAGTGGAGGGACAGGGAGCAATCAGCCCCAGCATTTT. Looking up the rest from reference TRBV30 and TRBJ1-5 gives the full variable domain: SQTIHQWPATLVQPVGSPLSLECTVEGTSNPNLYWYRQAAGRGLQLLFYSVGIGQISSEVPQNLSASRPQDRQFILSSKKLLLSDSGFYLCAWSGGTGSNQPQHFGDGTRLSIL.

The gene calls are TRBV11-3 and TRBJ1-5; 8 bases match TRBD1. The junction had 2 bases not matched to a gene; V was cut back by 0 bases and J by 4 bases. From germline, CDR1 is SGHNT and CDR2 YENEEA. The CDR3 is 15 residues long. CDR3 DNA sequence: TGTGCCAGCAGCTTAGACAGGGGGCTTAATCAGCCCCAGCATTTT. Translating it yields CASSLDRGLNQPQHF.

The chain has TRBV9 and TRBJ1-3, with D maybe TRBD1 (5 bases). CDR1 is SGDLS and CDR2 is YYNGEE in the germline V gene. V lost 6 bases, J lost 0 bases, and 13 bases lay in between. This CDR3 contains 15 residues. The chain's CDR3 is CASNLGDSSGNTIYF. DNA for the CDR3: TGTGCCAGCAACCTAGGGGACTCCTCTGGAAACACCATATATTTT.

This clone was recorded once. The CDR3 sequence: CASSDGTGFGSPLHF. The CDR3 nucleotides read TGTGCCAGCAGTGACGGGACAGGGTTTGGTTCACCCCTCCACTTT. The chain couples TRBV6-4 to TRBJ1-6; 9 bases align to TRBD1. The CDR3 is made up of 15 amino acids. J gave up 9 bases and V 2 bases, and 5 bases lay outside the gene matches. The germline V gene encodes CDR1 MRHNA and CDR2 SNTAGT.

This chain joins TRBV13 and TRBJ1-2, with unresolved D. Looked up from germline, CDR1 is PRHDT and CDR2 is FYEKMQ (reference sequence). V dropped 5 bases and J dropped 6 bases, with 4 bases sitting between them. The CDR3 is made up of 10 amino acids. CDR3 sequence: CASSPDGYTF. The CDR3 coding sequence is TGTGCCAGCAGCCCGGATGGCTACACCTTC.

The gene calls are TRBV7-9 and TRBJ1-4; D is uncertain. The CDR3 is 14 amino acids. The germline V gene encodes CDR1 SEHNR and CDR2 FQNEAQ (reference sequence). V was clipped by 5 bases and J by 3 bases, with 10 bases between them. CDR3 in amino acids: CASSPGAANEKLFF. The CDR3 region has the DNA TGTGCCAGCAGCCCCGGAGCGGCTAATGAAAAACTGTTTTTT. Looking up the rest from reference TRBV7-9 and TRBJ1-4 gives the full variable domain: DTGVSQNPRHKITKRGQNVTFRCDPISEHNRLYWYRQTLGQGPEFLTYFQNEAQLEKSRLLSDRFSAERPKGSFSTLEIQRTEQGDSAMYLCASSPGAANEKLFFGSGTQLSVL.

This clone came up a few times. The CDR3 sequence is CASSNSGRGGAGELFF. In nucleotides, the CDR3 is TGCGCCAGCAGCAATAGCGGGCGCGGTGGCGCCGGGGAGCTGTTTTTT. The V gene is TRBV4-3, the J gene TRBJ2-2, with 7 bases aligning to TRBD2. CDR1 LGHNA and CDR2 YSLEER come from the germline V gene. Unmatched junction bases numbered 12, after V lost 5 bases and J lost 6 bases. The CDR3 covers 16 residues.

CDR3 in amino acids: CASSVMTGVYEQYF. The CDR3 coding sequence is TGTGCCAGCAGCGTAATGACAGGTGTCTACGAGCAGTACTTC. The chain is built from TRBV7-2 and TRBJ2-7; the D gene is possibly TRBD1 (6 bases). Trimming cost V 5 bases and J 3 bases, with 14 bases left between them. Germline V CDR1 and CDR2: SGHTA, FQGNSA. The CDR3 runs 14 residues.

The chain uses TRBV9 and TRBJ2-7; 7 nucleotides align to TRBD1. Trimming at V came to 0 bases and at J to 3 bases, leaving 3 bases not matched to a gene. Germline V lookup: CDR1 SGDLS, CDR2 YYNGEE. CDR3 size: 14 residues. The CDR3 here is CASSVATGSYEQYF. As DNA, the CDR3 is TGTGCCAGCAGCGTAGCGACAGGGAGCTACGAGCAGTACTTC.

The V gene is TRBV11-2, the J gene TRBJ2-4; tentative D call: TRBD2 (6 bases). The germline V gene encodes CDR1 SGHAT and CDR2 FQNNGV. V lost 4 bases, J lost 4 bases, and 14 bases lay in between. The CDR3 is 15 amino acids. CDR3 in DNA: TGTGCCAGCAGCTCCCTCGGACTAACGAAAAACATTCAGTACTTC. It specifies CASSSLGLTKNIQYF.

This sequence joins TRBV14 and TRBJ2-1; 9 nucleotides line up with TRBD2. The ends lost 3 bases at V and 6 bases at J; junction bases unmatched: 9. The CDR3 length is 16 residues. Germline CDR1 reads SGHDN; CDR2 reads FVKESK. The CDR3 loop is CASSQAGLAGLNEQFF. Written as DNA, the CDR3 is TGTGCCAGCAGCCAGGCGGGACTAGCTGGGCTCAATGAGCAGTTCTTC.